This T cell receptor beta chain was recovered during a study of cytotoxic CD8 clonotypes in ibrutinib-treated CLL. Study-wide background: On average, approximately 95,000 productive rearrangements and over 250,000 productive templates per sample.

The study, taken as a whole, reports: Elevated clonality accompanied ibrutinib response, with a return toward baseline values at progression. Clonotypes that were public were uncommon, and they contracted or stayed stable on treatment.

Only a few counts were recorded for this clone. Its target is not known. Data came from immunoSEQ multiplex PCR; TCRdb stores just in-frame clones and leaves some out. The sample has 300,000 to 350,000 clones, 70% to 80% seen once. The material was PBMCs, obtained before ibrutinib treatment. This sequence was found in a human donor with chronic lymphocytic leukemia.

The CDR3 loop is CASSPDRDSDGYTF. Written as DNA, the CDR3 is TGTGCCAGCAGCCCGGACAGGGATTCCGATGGCTACACCTTC. V is TRBV11-1 and J is TRBJ1-2, with 8 bases that match TRBD1. Germline CDR1 reads SGHAT; CDR2 reads FQDESV (reference sequence). There are 14 residues in the CDR3. V trimming: 5 bases; J trimming: 6 bases; junction bases outside the gene matches: 8.